Presented here are 16 T cell receptor beta chains from one specimen sequenced in a study of technical replicates of blood from a few donors. The repertoire was sequenced with immunoSEQ multiplex PCR; TCRdb's copy has only in-frame clones and lacks some. The data show 60,000 to 90,000 clones, with about 97% seen just once and almost 0.3% held by the top ten. The sequenced sample was T cells isolated from PBMCs. These receptors came from a human donor in good health.

The chain employs TRBV7-8 and TRBJ2-7; 8 bases are a match to TRBD2. Trimming cost V 5 bases and J 5 bases; bases outside gene matches: 11. Germline CDR1 and CDR2: SGHVS and FQNEAQ. CDR3 length equals 15 residues. The CDR3 spells CASSISGTSEDEQYF. The DNA for the CDR3 is TGTGCCAGCAGCATAAGCGGGACTAGTGAGGACGAGCAGTACTTC.

The chain joins TRBV2 to TRBJ2-7, with 10 positions matching TRBD2. CDR1 and CDR2 from the germline V gene are SNHLY and FYNNEI. J lost 1 base, V lost 7 bases, and 7 bases had no gene match. CDR3 size: 15 residues. CDR3 residues: CASNPGLATSYEQYF. The CDR3 DNA reads as TGTGCCAGCAACCCGGGACTAGCGACTTCCTACGAGCAGTACTTC.

This rearrangement joins TRBV6-1 to TRBJ1-5; 7 nucleotides match TRBD1. CDR1 and CDR2 (germline): MNHNS, SASEGT. The CDR3 has 14 residues. Unmatched junction bases numbered 5, after V lost 6 bases and J lost 3 bases. The CDR3 here is CASRLGQYNQPQHF. CDR3 in DNA: TGTGCCAGCAGGCTGGGACAGTACAATCAGCCCCAGCATTTT.

The chain has TRBV11-3 and TRBJ2-7; D is undetermined. Germline V gene sequence: CDR1 SGHNT, CDR2 YENEEA. The V end was cut by 5 bases, the J end by 2 bases, with 7 bases between. The CDR3 sequence is 12 residues long. The CDR3 loop reads CASSPRAYEQYF. CDR3 bases: TGTGCCAGCAGCCCCCGAGCCTACGAGCAGTACTTC.

The V call is TRBV16, the J call TRBJ1-5, with a tentative D call TRBD1 (6 bases). The CDR3 totals 18 residues. The V end was cut by 4 bases, the J end by 0 bases, with 19 bases between. CDR1 KGHSY and CDR2 FQNENV come from the germline V gene. The CDR3 here is CASSRGSGHLISNQPQHF. The CDR3 DNA is TGTGCCAGCAGCCGCGGATCGGGACACCTTATTAGCAATCAGCCCCAGCATTTT.

The chain couples TRBV18 to TRBJ2-7, with D possibly matching TRBD1 (6 bases). Trimming cost V 3 bases and J 2 bases, with 8 bases left between them. The CDR3 is made up of 13 amino acids. Germline CDR1 is KGHSH and CDR2 is LQKENI. The CDR3 sequence is CASSPDSTYEQYF. CDR3 coding DNA: TGTGCCAGCTCACCGGACAGCACCTACGAGCAGTACTTC.

The chain has TRBV10-3 and TRBJ2-3; tentative D call: TRBD1 (5 bases). V shed 5 bases and J shed 2 bases, with 11 bases lying between them. The CDR3 has 14 residues. CDR1 is ENHRY, CDR2 SYGVKD, per germline. The CDR3 coding sequence is TGTGCCATCAGTCTCCGGACAACCACAGATACGCAGTATTTT. Its protein product is CAISLRTTTDTQYF.

This clone occurred a few times. The V and J genes are TRBV5-6 and TRBJ1-2; 8 nucleotides align to TRBD1. The CDR3 has 19 residues. Germline CDR1 SGHDT, CDR2 YYEEEE. With 1 base clipped from V and 3 bases from J, the junction kept 17 bases outside the gene matches. CDR3 loop: CASSLRRGTGASFDYGYTF. DNA for the CDR3: TGTGCCAGCAGCTTGCGGCGGGGGACAGGCGCCTCCTTTGACTATGGCTACACCTTC.

The genes are TRBV5-1 and TRBJ2-3; no reliable D call. With 0 bases removed from V and 3 bases from J, the gap between germline ends came to 14 bases. CDR3 size: 16 residues. Germline loops: CDR1 SGHRS, CDR2 YFSETQ. This CDR3 reads CASSLGAGSMTDTQYF. CDR3 sequence (DNA): TGCGCCAGCAGCTTGGGTGCTGGCAGTATGACAGATACGCAGTATTTT.

The gene calls are TRBV7-9 and TRBJ2-5, with D perhaps TRBD2 (5 bases). CDR1 and CDR2 from the germline V gene are SEHNR and FQNEAQ (reference sequence). The CDR3 has 13 residues. V lost 3 bases and J 3 bases, leaving 8 bases between the germline ends. The CDR3 DNA sequence: TGTGCCAGCAGCTTCAAGAGGGAAGAGACCCAGTACTTC. Translation: CASSFKREETQYF.

CDR3 in DNA: TGTGCCAGCAGTCTTACAGGGATTCTCTGGGAGACCCAGTACTTC. It yields the protein CASSLTGILWETQYF. The chain links TRBV6-5 to TRBJ2-5; D may be TRBD1 (6 bases). The V gene lost 5 bases and the J gene lost 5 bases, with 18 bases spanning the gap. The germline CDR1 and CDR2 sequences are MNHEY and SVGAGI. The CDR3 extends over 15 amino acids.

The chain combines TRBV4-3 with TRBJ2-2, with 9 bases identical to TRBD2. The germline V gene encodes CDR1 LGHNA and CDR2 YSLEER. The junction had 15 bases not matched to a gene; V was cut back by 0 bases and J by 4 bases. This CDR3 contains 20 residues. CDR3 amino acids: CASSQDPYVAGEGATGELFF. DNA of the CDR3: TGCGCCAGCAGCCAAGATCCGTATGTAGCGGGGGAAGGGGCCACCGGGGAGCTGTTTTTT.

This chain uses TRBV5-4 with TRBJ2-6; 7 nucleotides align to TRBD2. This CDR3 comprises 19 residues. V trimming: 4 bases; J trimming: 3 bases; junction bases outside the gene matches: 16. Per the germline V gene, CDR1 is SGHNT and CDR2 is YYREEE (reference sequence). The DNA of the CDR3 is TGTGCCAGCAGCCCCCCCCAAGCGGGAACCTCTGATGGGGCCAACGTCCTGACTTTC. This encodes CASSPPQAGTSDGANVLTF.

The chain joins TRBV27 to TRBJ1-2; the D is unclear. The CDR3 is 13 amino acids. V lost 2 bases to trimming and J lost 2 bases, with 6 bases between them. Germline assignment: CDR1 MNHEY and CDR2 SMNVEV (reference sequence). The CDR3 DNA sequence: TGTGCCAGCAGTTTAGAGGGAAACTATGGCTACACCTTC. Translation gives CASSLEGNYGYTF.

This chain links TRBV28 with TRBJ1-1; 8 bases map to TRBD1. Germline CDR1 MDHEN, CDR2 SYDVKM. After removal of 10 bases from V and 5 bases from J, the junction contained 6 bases not matched to a gene. The CDR3 is 12 residues long. The CDR3 bases are TGTGCCACCAGACAGGGGTGGACTGAAGCTTTCTTT. This gives the protein CATRQGWTEAFF.

J is TRBJ2-2 and V is TRBV6-5, with 10 bases that match TRBD2. V was pared by 8 bases and J by 7 bases, with 10 bases of the junction left unmatched. Germline lookup yields CDR1 MNHEY and CDR2 SVGAGI. The CDR3 length is 15 residues. CDR3 loop: CASGSLAGVVGELFF. The CDR3 coding sequence is TGTGCCAGCGGTTCTCTAGCGGGAGTGGTCGGGGAGCTGTTTTTT.